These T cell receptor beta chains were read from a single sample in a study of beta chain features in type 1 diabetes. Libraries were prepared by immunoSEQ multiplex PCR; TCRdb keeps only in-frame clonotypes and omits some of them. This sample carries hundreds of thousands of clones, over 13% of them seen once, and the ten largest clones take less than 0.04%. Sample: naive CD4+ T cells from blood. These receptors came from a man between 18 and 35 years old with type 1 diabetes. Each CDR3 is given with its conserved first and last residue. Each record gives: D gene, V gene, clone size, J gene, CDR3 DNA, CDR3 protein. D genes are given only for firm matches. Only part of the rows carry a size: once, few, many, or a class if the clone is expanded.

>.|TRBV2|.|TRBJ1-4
TGTGCCAGCACATACAGTGGTGAAAAACTGTTTTTT
CASTYSGEKLFF
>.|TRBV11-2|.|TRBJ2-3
TGTGCCAGCAGCTTAAACCGGGATTCTAGCACAGATACGCAGTATTTT
CASSLNRDSSTDTQYF
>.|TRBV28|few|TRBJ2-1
TGTGCCAGCAGTTTAGGCCGGGAATACAATGAGCAGTTCTTC
CASSLGREYNEQFF
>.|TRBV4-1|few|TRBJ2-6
TGCGCCAGCAGCCAAGATAGTATTACAGCTTCTGGGGCCAACGTCCTGACTTTC
CASSQDSITASGANVLTF
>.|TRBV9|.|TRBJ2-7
TGTGCCAGCAGCGCAAGTTATGAGCGGGCCTCCTACGAGCAGTACTTC
CASSASYERASYEQYF
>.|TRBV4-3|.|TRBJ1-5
TGCGCCAGCAGCCCCCGTACCAATCAGCCCCAGCATTTT
CASSPRTNQPQHF
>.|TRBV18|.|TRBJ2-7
TGTGCCAGCTCACCAGGTGTGGGGGGCTTAAGTTCCGAGCAGTACTTC
CASSPGVGGLSSEQYF
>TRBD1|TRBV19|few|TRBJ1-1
TGTGCCAGTAGTACCTACAGGGGTATCACTGAAGCTTTCTTT
CASSTYRGITEAFF
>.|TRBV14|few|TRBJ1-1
TGTGCCAGCAGCTCAACCCTCAACACTGAAGCTTTCTTT
CASSSTLNTEAFF
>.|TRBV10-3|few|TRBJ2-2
TGTGCCATCAGTGACCCCCCGGGACTCCGTACGGGAAATACCGGGGAGCTGTTTTTT
CAISDPPGLRTGNTGELFF
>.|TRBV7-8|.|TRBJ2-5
TGTGCCAGCAGCTTAGTTCCCCAAGAGACCCAGTACTTC
CASSLVPQETQYF
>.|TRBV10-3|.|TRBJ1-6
TGTGCCATCAGTGAGTCCACAGGGAGGAATTCACCCCTCCACTTT
CAISESTGRNSPLHF
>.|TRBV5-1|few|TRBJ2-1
TGCGCCAGCAGCTTGGAGCCTAGCAAGTATGAGCAGTTCTTC
CASSLEPSKYEQFF
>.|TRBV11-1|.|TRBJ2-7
TGTGCCAGCAGCTTAGGCAGAACCTACGAGCAGTACTTC
CASSLGRTYEQYF
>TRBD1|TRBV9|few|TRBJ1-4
TGTGCCAGCAGCGCCTCATTACAGGGGTGGGAAAAACTGTTTTTT
CASSASLQGWEKLFF
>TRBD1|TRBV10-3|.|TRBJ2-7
TGTGCCAGCCGACAGGGCGACGAGCAGTACTTC
CASRQGDEQYF
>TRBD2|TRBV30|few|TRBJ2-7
TGTGCCTGGGTAGCGGGGGGGCCTGGCGAGCAGTACTTC
CAWVAGGPGEQYF
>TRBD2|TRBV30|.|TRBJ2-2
TGTGCCTGGGCGGGACTAGCGGGAGAATACACCGGGGAGCTGTTTTTT
CAWAGLAGEYTGELFF
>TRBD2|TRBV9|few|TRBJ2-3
TGTGCCAGCAGCGCGATGGCGGGGGGGCCAGATACGCAGTATTTT
CASSAMAGGPDTQYF
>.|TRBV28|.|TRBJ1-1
TGTGCCAGCAGTTCCCCCGGGAATGAAGCTTTCTTT
CASSSPGNEAFF
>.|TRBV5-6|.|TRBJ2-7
TGTGCCAGCAGGTCCCCCGCAGGAATTAACCACGAGCAGTACTTC
CASRSPAGINHEQYF
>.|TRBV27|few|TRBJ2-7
TGTGCCAGCAGTGGCGCCCCCGCCTACGAGCAGTACTTC
CASSGAPAYEQYF
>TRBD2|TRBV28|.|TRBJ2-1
TGTGCCAGCAGCGCCGGGGGGGTAAGCTCCTACAATGAGCAGTTCTTC
CASSAGGVSSYNEQFF
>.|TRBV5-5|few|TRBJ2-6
TGTGCCAGCAGCTTCGGAGGTTCTGGGGCCAACGTCCTGACTTTC
CASSFGGSGANVLTF
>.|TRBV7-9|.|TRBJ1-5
TGTGCCAGCAGCTCGGGGGATCAGCCCCAGCATTTT
CASSSGDQPQHF
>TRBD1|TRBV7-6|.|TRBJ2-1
TGTGCCAGCAGTCCTAAGGGACAGGGGGCGTACAATGAGCAGTTCTTC
CASSPKGQGAYNEQFF
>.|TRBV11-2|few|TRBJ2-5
TGTGCCAGCAGCTTACAGTTGACAGTTGACGTATCCCTAAACTTC
CASSLQLTVDVSLNF
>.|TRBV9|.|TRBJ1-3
TGTGCCAGCAGCGTAGGAGGGACCTCTGGAAACACCATATATTTT
CASSVGGTSGNTIYF
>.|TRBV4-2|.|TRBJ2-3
TGTGCCAGCAGCCAAGAGGGGAAAGGGTCGAGGGGTAGCACAGATACGCAGTATTTT
CASSQEGKGSRGSTDTQYF
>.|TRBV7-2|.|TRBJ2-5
TGTGCCAGCAGCTTAGCGTCTCAAGAGACCCAGTACTTC
CASSLASQETQYF
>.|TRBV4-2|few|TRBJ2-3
TGTGCCAGCAGCCAGGGGCAGGGGACGCAGTATTTT
CASSQGQGTQYF
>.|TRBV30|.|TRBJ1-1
TGTGCCTGGAGTGTAACGGGGGCCACTGAAGCTTTCTTT
CAWSVTGATEAFF
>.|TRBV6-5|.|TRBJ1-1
TGTGCCAGTTCCCCACCTTCTAGTGAAGCTTTCTTT
CASSPPSSEAFF
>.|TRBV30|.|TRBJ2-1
TGTGCCTGGATTTACCCAGGTTATTCCCCGACCAATGAGCAGTTCTTC
CAWIYPGYSPTNEQFF
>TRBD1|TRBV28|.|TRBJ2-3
TGTGCCAGCAGTTTAGGGGGACAGGGGATAGATACGCAGTATTTT
CASSLGGQGIDTQYF
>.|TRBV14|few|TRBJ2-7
TGTGCCAGCAGCCCCCTGATAAGCTCCGCCGCGTACGAGCAGTACTTC
CASSPLISSAAYEQYF
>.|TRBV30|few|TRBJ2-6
TGTGCCTGGAGTGTATTGGGGAGCAGGGGACCTTTTCAGTCTGGGGCCAACGTCCTGACTTTC
CAWSVLGSRGPFQSGANVLTF
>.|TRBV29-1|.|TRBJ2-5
TGCAGCGTTAAAGAGGGCGGAGAGACCCAGTACTTC
CSVKEGGETQYF
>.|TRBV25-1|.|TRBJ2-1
TGTGCCAGCAGTGAATTATCGTATAGGGCGGGGAACAATGAGCAGTTCTTC
CASSELSYRAGNNEQFF
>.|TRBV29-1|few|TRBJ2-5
TGCAGCGTTGCTTGGCGGTTGAAAGAGACCCAGTACTTC
CSVAWRLKETQYF
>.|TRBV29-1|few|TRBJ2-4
TGCAGCGTTGAAGCCCTAGCCAAAAACATTCAGTACTTC
CSVEALAKNIQYF
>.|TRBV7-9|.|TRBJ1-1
TGTGCCAGCAGCCTCGGGCCTTTGGGGAACACTGAAGCTTTCTTT
CASSLGPLGNTEAFF
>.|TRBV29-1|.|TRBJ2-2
TGCAGCGCCCCCCCTAACACCGGGGAGCTGTCTTTT
CSAPPNTGELSF
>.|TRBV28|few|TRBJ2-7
TGTGCCAGCAGTTTAAGGGTTTGGGTCTACGAGCAGTACTTC
CASSLRVWVYEQYF
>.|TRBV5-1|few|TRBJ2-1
TGCGCCAGCAGCCCCGACTTGTCCTCCTACAATGAGCAGTTCTTC
CASSPDLSSYNEQFF
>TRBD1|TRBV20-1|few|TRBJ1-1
TGCAGTGCTAGAATGGACAGGGGAGCTTTCTTT
CSARMDRGAFF
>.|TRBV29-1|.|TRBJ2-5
TGCAGCGTCGACGAGTACCAAGAGACCCAGTACTTC
CSVDEYQETQYF
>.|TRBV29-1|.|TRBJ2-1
TGCAGCGTTGAAAAGGGGCAGTTCGATGAGCAGTTCTTC
CSVEKGQFDEQFF
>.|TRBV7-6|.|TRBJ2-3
TGTGCCAGCAGCTTAGTTGGTAGCGGAAGCACAGATACGCAGTATTTT
CASSLVGSGSTDTQYF
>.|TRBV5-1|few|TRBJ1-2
TGCGCCAGCAGCGGGCAGGGAATAATGAATGGCTACACCTTC
CASSGQGIMNGYTF